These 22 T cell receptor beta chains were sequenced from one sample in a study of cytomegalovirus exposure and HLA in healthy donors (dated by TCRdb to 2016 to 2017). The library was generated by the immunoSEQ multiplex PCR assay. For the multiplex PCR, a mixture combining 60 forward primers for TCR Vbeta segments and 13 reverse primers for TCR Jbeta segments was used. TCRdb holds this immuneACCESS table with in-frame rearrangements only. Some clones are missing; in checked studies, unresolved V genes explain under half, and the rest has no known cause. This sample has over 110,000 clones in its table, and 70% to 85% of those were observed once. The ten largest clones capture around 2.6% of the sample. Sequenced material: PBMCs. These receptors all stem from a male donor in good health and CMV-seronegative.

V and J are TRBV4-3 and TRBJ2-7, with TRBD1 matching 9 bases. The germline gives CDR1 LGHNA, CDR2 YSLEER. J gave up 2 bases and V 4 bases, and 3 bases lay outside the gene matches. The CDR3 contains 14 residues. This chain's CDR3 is CASSPGQGTYEQYF. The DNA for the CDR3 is TGCGCCAGCAGCCCGGGACAGGGAACCTACGAGCAGTACTTC.

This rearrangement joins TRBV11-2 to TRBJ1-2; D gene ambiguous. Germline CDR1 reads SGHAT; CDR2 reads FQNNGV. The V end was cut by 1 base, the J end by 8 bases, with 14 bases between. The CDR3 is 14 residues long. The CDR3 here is CASSLGPGGEGYTF. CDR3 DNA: TGTGCCAGCAGCTTAGGCCCCGGAGGAGAAGGCTACACCTTC.

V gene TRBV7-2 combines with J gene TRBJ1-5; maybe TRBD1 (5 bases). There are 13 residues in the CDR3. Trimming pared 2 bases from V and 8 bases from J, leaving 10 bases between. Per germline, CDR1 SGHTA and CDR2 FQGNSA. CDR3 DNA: TGTGCCAGCAGCTTACGAGGGGAGGAGCCCCAGCATTTT. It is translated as CASSLRGEEPQHF.

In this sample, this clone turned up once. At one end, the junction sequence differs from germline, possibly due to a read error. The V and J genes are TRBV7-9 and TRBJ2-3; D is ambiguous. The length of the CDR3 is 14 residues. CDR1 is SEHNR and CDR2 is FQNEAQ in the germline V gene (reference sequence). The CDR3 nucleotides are TGTTCCAGCAGCTCTCCCTATATATCAGATACGCAGTATTTT. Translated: CSSSSPYISDTQYF.

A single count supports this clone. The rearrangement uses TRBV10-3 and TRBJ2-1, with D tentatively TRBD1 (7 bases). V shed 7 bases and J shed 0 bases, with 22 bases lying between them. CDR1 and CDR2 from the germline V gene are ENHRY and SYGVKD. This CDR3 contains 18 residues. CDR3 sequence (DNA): TGTGCCATCAATGCGGGACAGAGCAGTTTAAACTCCTACAATGAGCAGTTCTTC. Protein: CAINAGQSSLNSYNEQFF.

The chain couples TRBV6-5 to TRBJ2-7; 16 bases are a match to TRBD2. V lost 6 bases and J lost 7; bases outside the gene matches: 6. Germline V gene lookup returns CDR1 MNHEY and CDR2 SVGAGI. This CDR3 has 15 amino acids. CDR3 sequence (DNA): TGTGCCAGCAGCTCCGGGACTAGCGGGAGGGGGGAGCAGTACTTC. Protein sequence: CASSSGTSGRGEQYF.

The CDR3 spells CASSDSRGRGGYTF. As DNA, the CDR3 is TGTGCCAGCAGTGACTCGCGGGGGCGCGGAGGCTACACCTTC. V usage is TRBV6-4 and J usage is TRBJ1-2, with a possible D match to TRBD1 (6 bases). V lost 0 bases and J lost 8, with 13 bases in between. The CDR3 consists of 14 residues. The germline V gene encodes CDR1 MRHNA and CDR2 SNTAGT.

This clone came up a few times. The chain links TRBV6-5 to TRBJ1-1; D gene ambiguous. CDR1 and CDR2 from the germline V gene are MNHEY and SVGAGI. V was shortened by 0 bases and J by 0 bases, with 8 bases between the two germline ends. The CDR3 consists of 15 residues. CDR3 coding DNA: TGTGCCAGCAGTTACTCGGGCTACCTGAACACTGAAGCTTTCTTT. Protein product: CASSYSGYLNTEAFF.

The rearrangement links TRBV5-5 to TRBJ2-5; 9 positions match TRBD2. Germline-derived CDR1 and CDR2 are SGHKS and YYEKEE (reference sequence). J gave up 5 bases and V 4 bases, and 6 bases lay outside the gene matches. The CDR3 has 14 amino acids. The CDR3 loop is CASSTWTSVETQYF. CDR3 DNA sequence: TGTGCCAGCAGCACGTGGACTAGCGTGGAGACCCAGTACTTC.

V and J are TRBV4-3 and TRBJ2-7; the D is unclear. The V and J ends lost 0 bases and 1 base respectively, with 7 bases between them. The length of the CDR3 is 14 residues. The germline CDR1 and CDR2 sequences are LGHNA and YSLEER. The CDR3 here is CASSQEYSSYEQYF. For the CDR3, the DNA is TGCGCCAGCAGCCAAGAATACAGTTCCTACGAGCAGTACTTC.

CDR3 residues: CASSSRQGVGQPQHF. As DNA, the CDR3 is TGTGCCAGCAGCTCGCGACAGGGTGTGGGTCAGCCCCAGCATTTT. The chain combines TRBV4-2 with TRBJ1-5, with 7 nucleotides matching TRBD1. The length of the CDR3 is 15 residues. Trimming removed 5 bases from V and 6 bases from J; junction bases left unmatched: 10. CDR1 and CDR2 (germline): LGHNA, YNFKEQ.

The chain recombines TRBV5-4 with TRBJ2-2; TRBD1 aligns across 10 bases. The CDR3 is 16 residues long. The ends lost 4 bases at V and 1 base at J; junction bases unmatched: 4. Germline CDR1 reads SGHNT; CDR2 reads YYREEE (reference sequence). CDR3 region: CASSAGQGMNTGELFF. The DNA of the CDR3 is TGTGCCAGCAGCGCGGGACAGGGGATGAACACCGGGGAGCTGTTTTTT.

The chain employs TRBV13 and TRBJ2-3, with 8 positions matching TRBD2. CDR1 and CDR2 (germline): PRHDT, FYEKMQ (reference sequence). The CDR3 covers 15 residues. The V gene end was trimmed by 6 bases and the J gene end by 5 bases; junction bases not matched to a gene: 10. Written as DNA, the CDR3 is TGTGCCAGCAGTCCTACCGGGACTAGTGAAGATACGCAGTATTTT. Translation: CASSPTGTSEDTQYF.

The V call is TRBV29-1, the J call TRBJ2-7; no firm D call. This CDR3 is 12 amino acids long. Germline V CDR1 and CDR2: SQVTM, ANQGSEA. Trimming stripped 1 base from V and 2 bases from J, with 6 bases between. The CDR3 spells CSVEGQAYEQYF. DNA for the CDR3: TGCAGCGTTGAAGGGCAGGCCTACGAGCAGTACTTC.

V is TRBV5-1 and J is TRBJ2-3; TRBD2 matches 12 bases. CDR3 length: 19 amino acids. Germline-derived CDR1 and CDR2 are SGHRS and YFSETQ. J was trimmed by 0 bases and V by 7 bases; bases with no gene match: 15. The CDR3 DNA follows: TGCGCCAGCGCGCCCACCGGACTAGCGGGGTCCTCTAGCACAGATACGCAGTATTTT. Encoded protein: CASAPTGLAGSSSTDTQYF.

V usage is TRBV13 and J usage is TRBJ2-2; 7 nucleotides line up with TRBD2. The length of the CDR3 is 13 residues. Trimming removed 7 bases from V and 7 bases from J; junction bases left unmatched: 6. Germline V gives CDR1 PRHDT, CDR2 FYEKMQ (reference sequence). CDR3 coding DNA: TGTGCCAGCACCCTTCGGGAGGTCGGGGAGCTGTTTTTT. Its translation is CASTLREVGELFF.

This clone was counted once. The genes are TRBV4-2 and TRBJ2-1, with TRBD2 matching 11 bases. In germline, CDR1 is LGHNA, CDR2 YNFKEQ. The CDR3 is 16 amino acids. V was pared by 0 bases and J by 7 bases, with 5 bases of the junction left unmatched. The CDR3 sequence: CASSQEETSGSNEQFF. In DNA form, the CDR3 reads TGTGCCAGCAGCCAAGAGGAAACTAGCGGGAGTAATGAGCAGTTCTTC.

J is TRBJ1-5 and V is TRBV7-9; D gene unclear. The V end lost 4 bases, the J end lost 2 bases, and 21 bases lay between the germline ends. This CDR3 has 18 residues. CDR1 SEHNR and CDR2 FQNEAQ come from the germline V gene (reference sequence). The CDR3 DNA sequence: TGTGCCAGCAGCTCCAACGAGCCCCATCGTAGTGGCAATCAGCCCCAGCATTTT. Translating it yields CASSSNEPHRSGNQPQHF.

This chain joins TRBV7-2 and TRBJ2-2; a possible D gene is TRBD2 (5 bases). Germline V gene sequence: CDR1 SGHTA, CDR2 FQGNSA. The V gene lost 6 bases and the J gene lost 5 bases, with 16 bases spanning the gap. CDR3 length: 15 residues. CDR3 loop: CASSLRTVGTGELFF. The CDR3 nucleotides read TGTGCCAGCAGTCTTAGGACTGTCGGGACCGGGGAGCTGTTTTTT.

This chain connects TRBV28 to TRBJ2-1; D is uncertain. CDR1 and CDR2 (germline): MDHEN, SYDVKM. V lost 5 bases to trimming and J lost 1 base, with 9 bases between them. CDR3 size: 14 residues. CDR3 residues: CASSPRISYNEQFF. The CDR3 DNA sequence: TGTGCCAGCAGTCCCAGGATTTCCTACAATGAGCAGTTCTTC.

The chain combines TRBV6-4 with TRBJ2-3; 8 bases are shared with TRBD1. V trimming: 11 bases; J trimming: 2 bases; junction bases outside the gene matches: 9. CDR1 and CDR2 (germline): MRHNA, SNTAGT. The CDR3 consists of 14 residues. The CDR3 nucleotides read TGTGCCCCGACACCGACAGGGGTCACAGATACGCAGTATTTT. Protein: CAPTPTGVTDTQYF.

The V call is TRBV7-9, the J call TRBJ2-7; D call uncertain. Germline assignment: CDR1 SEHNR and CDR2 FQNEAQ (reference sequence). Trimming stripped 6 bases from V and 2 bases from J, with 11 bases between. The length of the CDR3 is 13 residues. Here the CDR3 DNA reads TGTGCCAGCAGTTTTACTGAAGCCTACGAGCAGTACTTC. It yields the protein CASSFTEAYEQYF.